This T cell receptor (beta chain) was profiled in a study of T cell responses to AZD1222 COVID-19 vaccine. The CDR3 covers 12 residues. V was trimmed by 2 bases and J by 3 bases, leaving 5 bases between them. Looked up from germline, CDR1 is SGHVS and CDR2 is FQNEAQ. Profiling relied on immunoSEQ multiplex PCR, and the TCRdb table lists in-frame clones only, not all of them. The sample gives over 130,000 clones, about 86% of which show up once; approximately 3.4% is in the top ten. For this clone: Its antigen is undetermined.

Findings and caveats of the study: Donors were largely white British and mainly female; clonal diversity was possibly underestimated. It was only after the peak T cell response that any repertoires were sampled.

The sample consisted of peripheral blood, taken on day 0 of AZD1222 vaccination. The chain couples TRBV7-8 to TRBJ2-7; D call uncertain. The source of this sequence is an adult in good health. CDR3 region: CASSLNSYEQYF. In DNA form, the CDR3 reads TGTGCCAGCAGCTTAAACAGCTACGAGCAGTACTTC.